This T cell receptor beta chain came from a study of T cell clonotyping in hematopoietic cell transplantation. Method: immunoSEQ multiplex PCR; TCRdb's copy keeps in-frame clones and lacks some. The top ten hold approximately 6% of the sample, which has some 15,000 clones, about 80% seen once. The CDR3 loop spans 16 amino acids. CDR1 is SGHRS and CDR2 is YFSETQ in the germline V gene. Trimming left V 3 bases short and J 1 base short, with 16 bases between. The sample here was PBMCs, taken 100 days after allogeneic stem cell transplant. V is TRBV5-1 and J is TRBJ1-1; D remains unclear. The TCR originated in a female patient aged 35 to 55 who had an allogeneic stem cell transplant from a related donor, so T cells may come from the graft donor. Some clones in this sample may be carry-over from other donors' samples. CDR3 amino acids: CASSSEKGLPNTEAFF. The CDR3 coding sequence is TGCGCCAGCAGCTCTGAAAAAGGACTACCGAACACTGAAGCTTTCTTT. The full variable domain, rest sourced from reference TRBV5-1 and TRBJ1-1, is KAGVTQTPRYLIKTRGQQVTLSCSPISGHRSVSWYQQTPGQGLQFLFEYFSETQRNKGNFPGRFSGRQFSNSRSEMNVSTLELGDSALYLCASSSEKGLPNTEAFFGQGTRLTVV.